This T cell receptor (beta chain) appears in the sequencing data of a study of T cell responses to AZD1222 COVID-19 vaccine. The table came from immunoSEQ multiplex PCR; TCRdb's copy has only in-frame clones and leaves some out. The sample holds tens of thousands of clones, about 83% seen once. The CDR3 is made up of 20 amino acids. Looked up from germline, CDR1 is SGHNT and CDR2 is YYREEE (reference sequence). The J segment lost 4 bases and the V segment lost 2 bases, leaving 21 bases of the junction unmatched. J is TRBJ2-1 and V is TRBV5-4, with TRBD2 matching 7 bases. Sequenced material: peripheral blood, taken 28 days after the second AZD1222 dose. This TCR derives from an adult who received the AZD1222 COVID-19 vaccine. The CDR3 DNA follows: TGTGCCAGCAGCTTCCTCAGAGGGAGGGCCGGCGCTAGGGGTTACAATGAGCAGTTCTTC. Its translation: CASSFLRGRAGARGYNEQFF.